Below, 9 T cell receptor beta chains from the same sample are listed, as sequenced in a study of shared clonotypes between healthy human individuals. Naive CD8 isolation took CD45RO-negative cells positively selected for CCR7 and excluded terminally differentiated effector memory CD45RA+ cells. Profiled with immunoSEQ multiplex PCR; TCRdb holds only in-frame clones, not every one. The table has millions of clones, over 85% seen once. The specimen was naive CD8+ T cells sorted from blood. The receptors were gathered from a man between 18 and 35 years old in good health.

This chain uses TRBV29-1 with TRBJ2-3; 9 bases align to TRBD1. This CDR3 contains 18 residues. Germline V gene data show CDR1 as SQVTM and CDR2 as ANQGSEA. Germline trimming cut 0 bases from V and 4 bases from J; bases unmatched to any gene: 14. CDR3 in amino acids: CSVEDLGEGTGYPDTQYF. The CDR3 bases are TGCAGCGTTGAAGATTTGGGAGAGGGGACAGGGTACCCAGATACGCAGTATTTT.

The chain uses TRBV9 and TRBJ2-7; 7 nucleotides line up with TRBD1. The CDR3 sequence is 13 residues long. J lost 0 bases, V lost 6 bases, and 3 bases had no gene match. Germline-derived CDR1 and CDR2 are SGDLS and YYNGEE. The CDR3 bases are TGTGCCAGCACGGACAGGAACTCCTACGAGCAGTACTTC. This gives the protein CASTDRNSYEQYF.

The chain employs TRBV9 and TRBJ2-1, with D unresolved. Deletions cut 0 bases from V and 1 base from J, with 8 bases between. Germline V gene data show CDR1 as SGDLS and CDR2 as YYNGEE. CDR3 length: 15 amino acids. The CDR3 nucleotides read TGTGCCAGCAGCGTAGCTCTGGGATCCTACAATGAGCAGTTCTTC. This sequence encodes CASSVALGSYNEQFF.

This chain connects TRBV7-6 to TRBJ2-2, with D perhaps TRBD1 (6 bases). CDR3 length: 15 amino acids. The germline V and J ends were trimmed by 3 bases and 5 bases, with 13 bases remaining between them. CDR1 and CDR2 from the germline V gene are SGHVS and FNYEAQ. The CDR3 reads CASSLGWGLTGELFF. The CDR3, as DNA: TGTGCCAGCAGCTTGGGATGGGGGCTGACCGGGGAGCTGTTTTTT.

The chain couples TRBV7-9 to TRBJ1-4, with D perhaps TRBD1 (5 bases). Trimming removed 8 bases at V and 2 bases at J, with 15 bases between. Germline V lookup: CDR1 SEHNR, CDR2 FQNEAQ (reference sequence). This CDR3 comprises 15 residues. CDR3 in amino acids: CASGPWEGTNEKLFF. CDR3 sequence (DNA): TGTGCCAGCGGCCCATGGGAGGGGACTAATGAAAAACTGTTTTTT.

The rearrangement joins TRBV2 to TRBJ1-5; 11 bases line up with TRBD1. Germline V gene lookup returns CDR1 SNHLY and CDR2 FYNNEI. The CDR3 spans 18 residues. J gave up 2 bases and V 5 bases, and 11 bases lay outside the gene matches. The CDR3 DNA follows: TGTGCCAGCAGTTCCCGGGACAGGGGGAGTTTTGGCAATCAGCCCCAGCATTTT. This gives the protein CASSSRDRGSFGNQPQHF. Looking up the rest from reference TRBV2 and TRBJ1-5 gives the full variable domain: EPEVTQTPSHQVTQMGQEVILRCVPISNHLYFYWYRQILGQKVEFLVSFYNNEISEKSEIFDDQFSVERPDGSNFTLKIRSTKLEDSAMYFCASSSRDRGSFGNQPQHFGDGTRLSIL.

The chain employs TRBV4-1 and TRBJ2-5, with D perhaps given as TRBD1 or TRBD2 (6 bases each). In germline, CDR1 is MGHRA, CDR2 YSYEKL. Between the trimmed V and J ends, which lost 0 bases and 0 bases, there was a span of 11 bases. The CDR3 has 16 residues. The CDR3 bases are TGCGCCAGCAGCCAAGAGGGGGGCAGGTACCAAGAGACCCAGTACTTC. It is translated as CASSQEGGRYQETQYF.

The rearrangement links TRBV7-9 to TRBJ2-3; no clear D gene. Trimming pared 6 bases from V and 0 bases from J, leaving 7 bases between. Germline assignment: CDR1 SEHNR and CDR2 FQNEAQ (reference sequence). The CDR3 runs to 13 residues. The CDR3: CASRAFSTDTQYF. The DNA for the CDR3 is TGTGCCAGCAGAGCCTTTAGCACAGATACGCAGTATTTT.

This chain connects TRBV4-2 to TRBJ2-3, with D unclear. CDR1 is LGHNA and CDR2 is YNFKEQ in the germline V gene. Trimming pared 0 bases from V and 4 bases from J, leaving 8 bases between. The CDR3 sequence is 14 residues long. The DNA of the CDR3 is TGTGCCAGCAGCCAAGAAGGGTCATCAGATACGCAGTATTTT. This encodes CASSQEGSSDTQYF.